This is a list of T cell receptor beta chains from one sample in a study of CD8 T cells in Susac syndrome. TCRdb ran MiXCR on the immunoSEQ multiplex PCR reads and lists one entry per CDR3 protein. This sample yields roughly 300,000 distinct CDR3 sequences, of which approximately 85% are seen a single time; approximately 0.11% belongs to the top ten. The sequenced material came from CD8+ T cells from PBMCs. Every receptor here comes from a human donor with multiple sclerosis. Each CDR3 is given with its conserved first and last residue. The order of the fields is V gene, J gene, D gene, clone size, CDR3 protein, CDR3 DNA. D genes are given only for firm matches. Size values are once, few and many counts, or a class for expanded clones, and some rows have none.

TRBV25-1	TRBJ1-1	TRBD1	-	CASSDFRDRGTEAFF	TGTGCCAGCAGTGATTTTCGGGACAGGGGAACTGAAGCTTTCTTT
TRBV3-1	TRBJ2-7	TRBD2	-	CASSHPLAGPYSYEQYF	TGTGCCAGCAGCCATCCACTAGCGGGGCCCTACTCCTACGAGCAGTACTTC
TRBV7-8	TRBJ2-1	TRBD2	-	CASSPWLAGGIYNEQFF	TGTGCCAGCAGCCCCTGGCTGGCGGGAGGGATCTACAATGAGCAGTTCTTC
TRBV5-5	TRBJ2-2	-	-	CASSYRSTGELFF	TGTGCCAGCAGCTACAGGAGCACCGGGGAGCTGTTTTTT
TRBV28	TRBJ2-7	-	-	CASSPPGPEEQYF	TGTGCCAGCAGCCCGCCGGGGCCTGAAGAGCAGTACTTC
TRBV15	TRBJ2-3	TRBD2	-	CATSGGGSGITDTQYF	TGTGCCACCAGCGGGGGAGGTAGCGGGATCACAGATACGCAGTATTTT
TRBV12-5	TRBJ1-2	TRBD1	once	CASGTGTDEGYTF	TGTGCTAGTGGAACCGGGACAGATGAGGGCTACACCTTC
TRBV19	TRBJ1-5	TRBD1	-	CASFTGGNSNQPQHF	TGTGCCAGTTTTACAGGGGGCAACAGCAATCAGCCCCAGCATTTT
TRBV10-2	TRBJ1-4	-	-	CASSGGSGGEKLFF	TGCGCCAGCAGTGGAGGGTCAGGTGGGGAAAAACTGTTTTTT
TRBV11-1	TRBJ2-6	-	-	CASSERVSRLQDSGANVLTF	TGTGCCAGCAGCGAAAGAGTGTCGAGGCTTCAAGACTCTGGGGCCAACGTCCTGACTTTC
TRBV12-3/TRBV12-4	TRBJ1-5	-	-	CASSSFEGSNQPQHF	TGTGCCAGCAGTTCATTCGAGGGAAGCAATCAGCCCCAGCATTTT
TRBV7-9	TRBJ2-7	-	-	CASSPGREQYF	TGTGCCAGCAGCCCGGGACGCGAGCAGTACTTC
TRBV7-7	TRBJ2-3	-	-	CASSLTPNTDTQYF	TGTGCTAGCAGCCTGACACCCAACACAGATACGCAGTATTTT
TRBV2	TRBJ2-2	TRBD1	-	CASTFPDRGRAGELFF	TGTGCCAGCACCTTCCCCGACAGGGGGCGAGCCGGGGAGCTGTTTTTT
TRBV7-9	TRBJ1-2	-	-	CASQHGNYGYTF	TGTGCCAGCCAACACGGAAACTATGGCTACACCTTC
TRBV3-1	TRBJ2-7	TRBD1	few	CASSQGDSYEQYF	TGTGCCAGCAGCCAAGGGGACAGCTACGAGCAGTACTTC
TRBV6-1	TRBJ2-4	-	-	CASSEDHLGDIQYF	TGTGCCAGCAGTGAAGACCACCTCGGGGACATTCAGTACTTC
TRBV10-1	TRBJ2-7	TRBD2	few	CASGGLAGTYEQYF	TGCGCCAGCGGAGGGCTAGCGGGAACCTACGAGCAGTACTTC
TRBV28	TRBJ1-2	-	-	CASSFGSRFEFPGYTF	TGTGCCAGCAGTTTTGGGTCGAGGTTTGAGTTTCCGGGCTACACCTTC
TRBV12-3/TRBV12-4	TRBJ2-1	-	-	CASSLSPRTAYNEQFF	TGTGCCAGCAGTTTATCGCCGAGGACCGCATACAATGAGCAGTTCTTC
TRBV11-1	TRBJ2-3	-	-	CASSPGPMAVGRKDTDTQYF	TGTGCCAGCAGCCCGGGACCAATGGCAGTGGGGCGAAAGGACACAGATACGCAGTATTTT
TRBV3-1	TRBJ1-4	-	-	CASSQGREAKLFF	TGTGCCAGCAGCCAAGGGCGGGAGGCAAAACTGTTTTTT
TRBV3-1	TRBJ2-5	TRBD2	-	CASSQSGRPPQATQYF	TGTGCCAGCAGCCAAAGCGGGAGGCCGCCCCAGGCGACCCAGTACTTC
TRBV28	TRBJ2-3	-	-	CASSLGRYTDTQYF	TGTGCCAGCAGTTTGGGACGGTACACAGATACGCAGTATTTT
TRBV5-4	TRBJ1-1	-	-	CASSPGPGDGTEAFF	TGTGCCAGCAGCCCAGGACCAGGGGATGGCACTGAAGCTTTCTTT
TRBV20-1	TRBJ2-5	-	-	CSARARDFSGETQYF	TGCAGTGCTAGGGCCCGGGACTTCAGCGGAGAGACCCAGTACTTC
TRBV5-4	TRBJ2-1	-	few	CASSLEGEQFF	TGTGCCAGCAGCTTGGAGGGTGAGCAGTTCTTC
TRBV19	TRBJ1-4	-	-	CASRQNGKEKLFF	TGTGCCAGTAGACAGAACGGCAAGGAAAAACTGTTTTTT
TRBV3-1	TRBJ1-2	-	-	CASSQDTILYGYTF	TGTGCCAGCAGCCAGGACACTATTCTCTATGGCTACACCTTC
TRBV2	TRBJ1-3	-	-	CASLGSRSGNTIYF	TGTGCCAGCCTAGGTTCCCGCTCTGGAAACACCATATATTTT
TRBV9	TRBJ2-1	TRBD2	-	CASSTRTRWFF	TGTGCCAGCAGCACCCGGACTAGATGGTTCTTC
TRBV14	TRBJ1-5	TRBD1	-	CASSRTGGNQPQHF	TGTGCCAGCAGCAGGACAGGAGGCAATCAGCCCCAGCATTTT
TRBV6-5	TRBJ1-2	-	few	CASSYRATVNYGYTF	TGTGCCAGCAGTTACCGGGCGACAGTGAACTATGGCTACACCTTC